What follows are 31 T cell receptor beta chains derived from one specimen sequenced in a study of blood T cell repertoires in COVID-19. The repertoire was sequenced with immunoSEQ multiplex PCR; TCRdb's copy has only in-frame clones and lacks some. The repertoire holds some 290,000 clones, with less than 85% as singletons. The sample comprised peripheral blood. The receptors derive from a man in his 60s who had recovered from COVID-19.

This sequence joins TRBV20-1 and TRBJ2-3, with D tentatively TRBD1 (5 bases). CDR3 length equals 11 residues. CDR1 and CDR2 (germline): DFQATT, SNEGSKA (reference sequence). V lost 3 bases to trimming and J lost 5 bases, with 6 bases between them. CDR3 nucleotide sequence: TGCAGTGCTAGTAGGGGAGATACGCAGTATTTT. Residues: CSASRGDTQYF.

The chain joins TRBV5-6 to TRBJ2-5, with 11 bases lining up with TRBD1. The CDR3 has 16 amino acids. Germline CDR1 reads SGHDT; CDR2 reads YYEEEE. J was trimmed by 5 bases and V by 4 bases; bases with no gene match: 10. The CDR3 sequence is CASSVAPGQGVETQYF. The CDR3 region has the DNA TGTGCCAGCAGCGTGGCCCCGGGACAGGGGGTTGAGACCCAGTACTTC. Full variable domain (remainder filled in from reference TRBV5-6 and TRBJ2-5): DAGVTQSPTHLIKTRGQQVTLRCSPKSGHDTVSWYQQALGQGPQFIFQYYEEEERQRGNFPDRFSGHQFPNYSSELNVNALLLGDSALYLCASSVAPGQGVETQYFGPGTRLLVL.

The CDR3 spells CASSPNRGTEAFF. The CDR3 bases are TGTGCCAGCTCACCTAACAGGGGCACTGAAGCTTTCTTT. This chain connects TRBV18 to TRBJ1-1; TRBD1 matches 7 bases. CDR3 size: 13 residues. Germline loops: CDR1 KGHSH, CDR2 LQKENI. V trimming: 3 bases; J trimming: 4 bases; junction bases outside the gene matches: 2. The whole variable domain, filled in from reference TRBV18 and TRBJ1-1, reads NAGVMQNPRHLVRRRGQEARLRCSPMKGHSHVYWYRQLPEEGLKFMVYLQKENIIDESGMPKERFSAEFPKEGPSILRIQQVVRGDSAAYFCASSPNRGTEAFFGQGTRLTVV.

This clone has more than one count but fewer than ten. The chain uses TRBV6-5 and TRBJ2-2; 7 bases are a match to TRBD1. Germline V gives CDR1 MNHEY, CDR2 SVGAGI. V shed 7 bases, J shed 1 base, and the junction held 6 bases outside the gene matches. This CDR3 has 15 residues. The CDR3 bases are TGTGCCAGCACCCTAGGGGGCTTGAACACCGGGGAGCTGTTTTTT. Protein: CASTLGGLNTGELFF.

V gene TRBV14 combines with J gene TRBJ2-1, with TRBD2 identical over 8 bases. The germline V gene encodes CDR1 SGHDN and CDR2 FVKESK. The CDR3 sequence is 15 residues long. V lost 4 bases and J lost 3; bases outside the gene matches: 5. The DNA for the CDR3 is TGTGCCAGCAGCCCACCGGGACTAGGCTACAATGAGCAGTTCTTC. Its protein product is CASSPPGLGYNEQFF.

This sequence joins TRBV28 and TRBJ1-6; the D gene is possibly TRBD1 (6 bases). Trimming took 3 bases from V and 9 from J, leaving 9 bases between them. Germline loops: CDR1 MDHEN, CDR2 SYDVKM. This CDR3 comprises 13 residues. The CDR3, as DNA: TGTGCCAGCAGTTTCAGGGGTAGTTCACCCCTCCACTTT. Protein: CASSFRGSSPLHF.

This rearrangement joins TRBV19 to TRBJ1-3; 7 bases map to TRBD1. CDR1 and CDR2 from the germline V gene are LNHDA and SQIVND (reference sequence). With V trimmed by 6 bases and J by 0 bases, 5 bases remained unmatched. The CDR3 length is 15 residues. The CDR3 here is CASSRDSISGNTIYF. In DNA, the CDR3 is TGTGCCAGTAGCCGGGACAGTATCTCTGGAAACACCATATATTTT.

This clone appeared a few times. The chain carries TRBV6-5 and TRBJ1-5; TRBD1 is a possible D gene (5 bases). The CDR3 runs 14 residues. Germline CDR1 is MNHEY and CDR2 is SVGAGI. Deletions cut 11 bases from V and 0 bases from J, with 14 bases between. The CDR3 DNA reads as TGTGCCCACGAAGAAGGGGCTAGCAATCAGCCCCAGCATTTT. Translated, it gives CAHEEGASNQPQHF.

The rearrangement joins TRBV11-2 to TRBJ2-6; no clear D gene. CDR3 size: 13 residues. The V gene lost 3 bases and the J gene lost 4 bases, with 4 bases spanning the gap. Per the germline V gene, CDR1 is SGHAT and CDR2 is FQNNGV. The CDR3 DNA reads TGTGCCAGCAGCTTCTCCGGGGCCAACGTCCTGACTTTC. It yields the protein CASSFSGANVLTF.

The chain employs TRBV3-1 (or the pseudogene TRBV3-2) and TRBJ2-7; 14 bases are a match to TRBD2. The length of the CDR3 is 14 residues. V was pared by 3 bases and J by 6 bases, with 1 base of the junction left unmatched. The germline gives CDR1 LGHDT, CDR2 YNNKEL (reference sequence). CDR3 bases: TGTGCCAGCAGCCACGGGACTAGCGGGGGCGAGCAGTACTTC. Translation: CASSHGTSGGEQYF.

The chain uses TRBV15 and TRBJ2-1; 8 nucleotides align to TRBD1. Germline V lookup: CDR1 LNHNV, CDR2 YYDKDF (reference sequence). J lost 7 bases, V lost 1 base, and 6 bases had no gene match. This CDR3 is built from 15 residues. The CDR3 DNA follows: TGTGCCACCAGCAGAGCCGGGACAGGCTTGAATGAGCAGTTCTTC. It translates to CATSRAGTGLNEQFF. Together with reference TRBV15 and TRBJ2-1, the CDR3 gives the full variable domain: DAMVIQNPRYQVTQFGKPVTLSCSQTLNHNVMYWYQQKSSQAPKLLFHYYDKDFNNEADTPDNFQSRRPNTSFCFLDIRSPGLGDTAMYLCATSRAGTGLNEQFFGPGTRLTVL.

V and J are TRBV5-8 and TRBJ1-1, with TRBD1 matching over 8 bases. Germline V gene lookup returns CDR1 SGHTS and CDR2 YDEGEE. The CDR3 has 16 amino acids. The J segment lost 0 bases and the V segment lost 5 bases, leaving 9 bases of the junction unmatched. This chain's CDR3 is CASSFTGGIMNTEAFF. The CDR3 DNA sequence: TGTGCCAGCAGTTTTACAGGGGGTATTATGAACACTGAAGCTTTCTTT.

The chain couples TRBV2 to TRBJ2-2, with D possibly being TRBD2 (5 bases). The CDR3 totals 14 residues. Germline CDR1 and CDR2: SNHLY and FYNNEI. V was cut by 8 bases and J by 2 bases, with 12 bases left in between. The CDR3 region is CASGITRNTGELFF. The CDR3, as DNA: TGTGCCAGCGGAATCACTAGAAACACCGGGGAGCTGTTTTTT.

This clone has a handful of counts. This chain joins TRBV6-5 and TRBJ1-4, with a tentative D call TRBD1 (5 bases). Germline lookup yields CDR1 MNHEY and CDR2 SVGAGI. The V gene lost 8 bases and the J gene lost 6 bases, with 13 bases spanning the gap. The CDR3 totals 13 residues. In DNA form, the CDR3 reads TGTGCCAGCGGGGAGGGGTTATATGAAAAACTGTTTTTT. Protein product: CASGEGLYEKLFF.

The chain couples TRBV4-2 to TRBJ2-1; the match to TRBD2 covers 12 bases. Germline values: CDR1 LGHNA, CDR2 YNFKEQ. This CDR3 is built from 16 residues. Trimming at V came to 1 base and at J to 5 bases, leaving 3 bases not matched to a gene. CDR3 DNA sequence: TGTGCCAGCAGCCAAGTTCGACTAGCGGGGGACAATGAGCAGTTCTTC. Translating gives CASSQVRLAGDNEQFF.

This chain links TRBV5-4 with TRBJ2-1; D is unclear. Germline V gene data show CDR1 as SGHNT and CDR2 as YYREEE (reference sequence). Trimming shortened V by 0 bases and J by 0 bases, and 16 bases separated the two germline ends. CDR3 size: 18 residues. The CDR3 reads CASSLGAGAKSSYNEQFF. The CDR3 DNA is TGTGCCAGCAGCTTGGGGGCCGGCGCAAAGAGCTCCTACAATGAGCAGTTCTTC.

This chain links TRBV6-1 with TRBJ1-6; 9 nucleotides line up with TRBD1. Germline CDR1 reads MNHNS; CDR2 reads SASEGT. The CDR3 extends over 16 amino acids. With 2 bases clipped from V and 6 bases from J, the junction kept 5 bases outside the gene matches. The CDR3 DNA is TGTGCCAGCAGTGAAATCCCGGACAGGGGTAATTCACCCCTCCACTTT. This translates into CASSEIPDRGNSPLHF.

V and J are TRBV19 and TRBJ2-2, with 8 nucleotides matching TRBD1. V lost 2 bases, J lost 6 bases, and 14 bases stayed unmatched. Germline V gene lookup returns CDR1 LNHDA and CDR2 SQIVND (reference sequence). The CDR3 has 18 amino acids. For the CDR3, the DNA is TGTGCCAGTAGTATATCGTTCGGTAGCGACAGGGGCGCCGGGGAGCTGTTTTTT. It yields the protein CASSISFGSDRGAGELFF.

The chain combines TRBV28 with TRBJ1-4, with D tentatively TRBD1 (5 bases). The length of the CDR3 is 16 residues. V was trimmed by 1 base and J by 0 bases, leaving 9 bases between them. From germline, CDR1 is MDHEN and CDR2 SYDVKM. CDR3 DNA sequence: TGTGCCAGCAGTTTATTCGTGACAGCAACTAATGAAAAACTGTTTTTT. It yields the protein CASSLFVTATNEKLFF.

V is TRBV28 and J is TRBJ1-2, with TRBD1 matching over 9 bases. Germline V gene lookup returns CDR1 MDHEN and CDR2 SYDVKM. Trimming cost V 4 bases and J 7 bases; bases outside gene matches: 10. The CDR3 length is 15 residues. CDR3 residues: CASSSSGTGFRGYTF. CDR3 bases: TGTGCCAGCAGTTCATCCGGGACAGGGTTTCGTGGCTACACCTTC.

The V call is TRBV30, the J call TRBJ1-6; the D gene is possibly TRBD1 (5 bases). Germline values: CDR1 GTSNPN, CDR2 SVGIG (reference sequence). This CDR3 spans 13 amino acids. V was cut by 1 base and J by 7 bases, with 8 bases left in between. CDR3 nucleotides: TGTGCCTGGAGTGGGGGCCGAAATTCACCCCTCCACTTT. This codes for CAWSGGRNSPLHF.

J is TRBJ2-5 and V is TRBV5-1; TRBD1 matches at 10 bases. CDR3 length equals 15 residues. Germline V gene data show CDR1 as SGHRS and CDR2 as YFSETQ. The V and J ends lost 1 base and 7 bases, in that order; junction bases with no gene match: 7. CDR3 sequence reads: CASSLSVGQGTTQYF. The CDR3 DNA follows: TGCGCCAGCAGCTTGAGTGTGGGACAGGGGACGACCCAGTACTTC.

The rearrangement joins TRBV25-1 to TRBJ2-6; no definite D call. This CDR3 has 16 residues. The V gene lost 1 base and the J gene lost 3 bases, with 10 bases spanning the gap. Germline CDR1 and CDR2: MGHDK and SYGVNS. The CDR3 loop reads CASSEFGGLGANVLTF. CDR3 coding DNA: TGTGCCAGCAGTGAATTCGGTGGGCTTGGGGCCAACGTCCTGACTTTC.

The rearrangement uses TRBV2 and TRBJ1-5; D is ambiguous. There are 13 residues in the CDR3. The V end lost 10 bases, the J end lost 1 base, and 11 bases lay between the germline ends. Germline V gene lookup returns CDR1 SNHLY and CDR2 FYNNEI. The CDR3 region has the DNA TGTGCCACCAAAAGTGAGAGCAATCAGCCCCAGCATTTT. Protein product: CATKSESNQPQHF.

The chain combines TRBV11-2 with TRBJ2-2, with 12 bases identical to TRBD2. V was clipped by 2 bases and J by 6 bases; unmatched bases: 1. Per the germline V gene, CDR1 is SGHAT and CDR2 is FQNNGV. This CDR3 is built from 15 residues. In nucleotides, the CDR3 is TGTGCCAGCAGCTTAAGACTAGCGGGAGCCGGGGAGCTGTTTTTT. This translates into CASSLRLAGAGELFF.

The CDR3 coding sequence is TGTGCCAGCAGCAGAAGGAGGGGGCAGTCCCTGAGCTACACCTTC. Its translation is CASSRRRGQSLSYTF. This sequence joins TRBV21-1 and TRBJ1-2; the table's D call of TRBD1 was not tested on the DNA. TRBV21-1 is marked as a pseudogene. The CDR3 loop spans 15 amino acids.

The rearrangement links TRBV10-3 to TRBJ1-6; D is unclear. The V and J ends lost 11 bases and 7 bases respectively, with 15 bases between them. The germline V gene encodes CDR1 ENHRY and CDR2 SYGVKD. The CDR3 totals 13 residues. The CDR3 DNA reads as TGTGCCGTCCGAGGGCAACTAAATTCACCCCTCCACTTT. This codes for CAVRGQLNSPLHF.

DNA for the CDR3: TGTGCCAGCAGCTCCACGGCTGGGCAGGCTCACTATGGCTACACCTTC. It codes for CASSSTAGQAHYGYTF. This rearrangement joins TRBV5-5 to TRBJ1-2; D uncertain. The CDR3 has 16 residues. Trimming left V 3 bases short and J 3 bases short, with 18 bases between. Germline CDR1 and CDR2: SGHKS and YYEKEE (reference sequence).

This clone was recorded a few times. This chain links TRBV5-4 with TRBJ2-7; D call uncertain. V lost 4 bases, J lost 0 bases, and 17 bases lay in between. The CDR3 runs 16 residues. The germline V gene encodes CDR1 SGHNT and CDR2 YYREEE (reference sequence). This chain's CDR3 is CASSLDARPSSYEQYF. CDR3 nucleotide sequence: TGTGCCAGCAGCCTAGATGCGCGTCCGAGCTCCTACGAGCAGTACTTC.

V gene TRBV7-2 combines with J gene TRBJ2-7; TRBD2 aligns across 12 bases. The germline V gene encodes CDR1 SGHTA and CDR2 FQGNSA. The length of the CDR3 is 15 residues. V dropped 4 bases and J dropped 4; count of bases not matched to a gene: 5. The CDR3: CASSSTGTSGYEQYF. CDR3 nucleotide sequence: TGTGCCAGCAGCTCGACCGGGACTAGCGGGTACGAGCAGTACTTC.

V gene TRBV29-1 combines with J gene TRBJ2-1; D may be TRBD2 (5 bases). Germline assignment: CDR1 SQVTM and CDR2 ANQGSEA. Trimming removed 3 bases at V and 6 bases at J, with 15 bases between. The CDR3 length is 14 residues. CDR3 sequence: CSVDEGALFNEQFF. In DNA form, the CDR3 reads TGCAGCGTTGATGAGGGAGCTCTTTTCAATGAGCAGTTCTTC.